This T cell receptor (beta chain) was captured by sequencing in a study of blood T cell repertoires in COVID-19 (dated by TCRdb to 2018 to 2020). Some background on the complete study: Collaborator samples came from the United States, Italy and Spain and covered acute and convalescent phases of COVID-19. The material from the prospective study consisted of cDNA or gDNA derived from T cells, B-cell-depleted T cells, or PBMCs. The dataset comprised deeply sampled blood TCRbeta repertoires from subjects exposed to, actively infected with, or recovered from COVID-19. The repertoires were released in a freely available public database meant as a resource for research on the immune response to SARS-CoV-2. The samples were drawn from two sources: the first 160 participants of the ongoing ImmuneRACE study, and 950 to 1,500 subjects contributed by 6 global collaborators. Sample metadata almost always included a de-identified subject ID, COVID-19 status, age in years and sex. Where available, HLA class I and class II types were obtained from metadata supplied by the sample provider rather than from assay-based typing.

Whole blood was collected in K2EDTA tubes by collaborating institutions according to the institutions' own protocols. For TCRbeta analysis, collaborator samples were shipped as frozen whole blood, as isolated PBMCs, or as DNA extracted from either sample type. As regards this clone: The clone's antigen remains unknown. The input lacks base qualities; no much larger clone sits a single base away.

Overall study outcomes, separate from this receptor: The amount of clinical and demographic metadata varied by source and participant and was provided uncurated.

The CDR3 sequence holds 15 residues, the cysteine and phenylalanine included. Here the CDR3 DNA is all that survives: 45 bases in frame from base 1. Trimming at the junction amounts to 6 bases on V and 2 bases on J, and the germline ends lie 17 bases apart. The germline V gene supplies CDR1 MRHNA and CDR2 SNTAGT. The immunoSEQ Assay, a bias-controlled multiplex PCR, was used to amplify TCRbeta CDR3 regions from genomic DNA. The authors processed their data as follows. Within the assay, amplification of reference gene primers was used to estimate how many nucleated cells each sample contained. To quantify the absolute abundance of each unique TCRbeta CDR3 rearrangement, sequence reads were collapsed and filtered. For each sample, productive Simpson clonality was calculated as the square root of Simpson's diversity index across productive rearrangements. The clones in this table, taken by TCRdb from immuneACCESS, are in-frame only. Not every clone is retained; where verified, under half of the shortfall comes from an unresolved V gene, and the cause of the rest is unknown. Clonal size and the V and J genes are those of that table, whereas D and trimming came from the DNA. For this sample the table gives a few hundred thousand clones, of which roughly 88% were detected only once. The ten largest clones represent 2.5% to 3% of the sample.

Sequenced material: peripheral blood. The V gene is TRBV6-4 and the J gene is TRBJ2-7, and the D gene may be TRBD2, 5 bases matching. The origin of this receptor is a woman under 40 with active or convalescent COVID-19. CDR3 region: CASSPQPGFAYEQYF. The nucleotides are TGTGCCAGCAGCCCTCAACCGGGATTTGCCTACGAGCAGTACTTC.